The rows below give T cell receptor beta chains drawn from one sample of a study of persistence of HIV-infected CD4 T cells. TCRdb keeps only in-frame clones here, not all; method: immunoSEQ multiplex PCR. Of approximately 12,000 clones listed, roughly 71% are singletons. No antigens are known for them. The sequencing used CD4+ T cells sorted from PBMCs after approximately 19-hour stimulation, collected from a patient who received antiretroviral therapy. These receptor sequences come from an adult man with HIV who was CMV-seropositive. CDR3s include the opening cysteine and the closing phenylalanine or tryptophan. The D gene is left open where the match is weak. Clone size, where shown, is once, few, many, or a class for clones that have expanded.

v_gene	j_gene	abundance	d_gene	CDR3nt	CDR3aa
TRBV6-1	TRBJ2-1	-	-	TGTGCCAGCAGTGAATCACGGAACAATGAGCAGTTCTTC	CASSESRNNEQFF
TRBV19	TRBJ1-1	-	TRBD1	TGTGCCAGTATCCGGACAGGAACAAACCCTGAAGCTTTCTTT	CASIRTGTNPEAFF
TRBV29-1	TRBJ1-1	-	-	TGCAGCGTTGATAGACCGGGCAGGGGCTATGAAGCTTTCTTT	CSVDRPGRGYEAFF
TRBV28	TRBJ1-2	-	TRBD1	TGTGCCAGCAGGCCGGGACAGTACGATTATGGCTACACCTTC	CASRPGQYDYGYTF
TRBV15	TRBJ1-5	-	-	TGTGCCACCAGCAGAGAGGGCCGAGCCTACAATCAGCCCCAGCATTTT	CATSREGRAYNQPQHF
TRBV7-2	TRBJ2-3	-	TRBD2	TGTGCCAGCAGCTCCCCAGCGGGGGGGCCGACAGATACGCAGTATTTT	CASSSPAGGPTDTQYF
TRBV10-3	TRBJ2-4	-	-	TGTGCCATCAGTGAGTCGGAAGTAATTCAGTACTTC	CAISESEVIQYF
TRBV20-1	TRBJ1-4	few	-	TGCAGTGTACAGCGTGGAAAACTGTTTTTT	CSVQRGKLFF
TRBV6-5	TRBJ1-1	-	-	TGTGCCAGCAGGCATCATGGGAATCAGGCCACTGAAGCTTTCTTT	CASRHHGNQATEAFF
TRBV12-3/TRBV12-4	TRBJ1-1	-	-	TGTGCCAGCAGTTTTCAGGTATGGGCTGAAGCTTTCTTT	CASSFQVWAEAFF
TRBV7-3	TRBJ2-3	-	TRBD2	TGTGCCAGCAGCCGGACTAGCGGTAAAGATACGCAGTATTTT	CASSRTSGKDTQYF
TRBV10-3	TRBJ1-2	-	-	TGTGCCACCAAGGTAACCATGGGCCCTTATGGCTACACCTTC	CATKVTMGPYGYTF
TRBV28	TRBJ1-2	-	-	TGTGCCAGCTCCATTAGTGGGCGGAACTATGGCTACACCTTC	CASSISGRNYGYTF
TRBV5-1	TRBJ2-1	-	-	TGCGCCAGCAGCCACGCTAACAATGAGCAGTTCTTC	CASSHANNEQFF
TRBV29-1	TRBJ1-5	once	TRBD1	TGCAGCGTTGAACAGGGGGGCAATCAGCCCCAGCATTTT	CSVEQGGNQPQHF
TRBV7-2	TRBJ2-3	once	-	TGTGCCAGCAGCTTAGTAGAGGCAGATACGCAGTATTTT	CASSLVEADTQYF
TRBV4-1	TRBJ1-2	-	-	TGCGCCAGCAGTCTAACGATGGAGGGAGAGGGCTACACCTTC	CASSLTMEGEGYTF
TRBV5-1	TRBJ1-2	-	-	TGCGCCAGCAGCTTGGAGGCAGGCTTGCTCTATGGCTACACCTTC	CASSLEAGLLYGYTF
TRBV2	TRBJ1-1	-	-	TGTGCCAGCAGTGTCGGAGTCACTGAAGCTTTCTTT	CASSVGVTEAFF
TRBV18	TRBJ1-1	-	TRBD1	TGTGCCAGCTCCCGCGGGACAGGCTCTGAAGCTTTCTTT	CASSRGTGSEAFF
TRBV29-1	TRBJ1-4	-	-	TGCAGCGGAAAACAGGGAGGTAATGAAAAACTGTTTTTT	CSGKQGGNEKLFF
TRBV7-9	TRBJ2-3	-	TRBD1	TGTGCCAGCGTCAGGGGGTCGACAGATACGCAGTATTTT	CASVRGSTDTQYF
TRBV2	TRBJ1-2	-	TRBD1	TGTGCCACCACCGGGACAGGGGTCTCTGGCTACACCTTC	CATTGTGVSGYTF
TRBV5-1	TRBJ2-7	few	-	TGCGCCAGCAGCTTGGCCCGGGACGCCCTGCCTTACGAGCAGTACTTC	CASSLARDALPYEQYF